The clone carrying this T cell receptor (beta chain) was seen only once. Its antigen is as yet unknown. Clones were sequenced by immunoSEQ multiplex PCR, and TCRdb holds only the in-frame ones, with some missing. Of millions of clones in the sample, 85% to 95% were seen once. The record originates from a study of shared clonotypes between healthy human individuals. Study-wide context: The plates for each donor numbered three CD4 naive, three CD4 memory, two CD8 naive and one CD8 memory. Study results and limitations: Memory subsets generally showed smaller estimated richness than naive subsets did. Clonotype sharing among donors, it was expected, would be affected by sequencing depth.

This clonotype was obtained from a man younger than 35 in good health. Specimen: naive CD4+ T cells sorted from blood. The subset: CD45RA+ positively selected.

CDR3 loop: CASSQRGQGAFTEAFF. For the CDR3, the DNA is TGCGCCAGCAGCCAGAGAGGACAGGGGGCTTTCACTGAAGCTTTCTTT. J is TRBJ1-1 and V is TRBV4-3, with 11 positions matching TRBD1. V dropped 3 bases and J dropped 4; count of bases not matched to a gene: 7. From germline, CDR1 is LGHNA and CDR2 YSLEER. This CDR3 contains 16 residues.